This T cell receptor beta chain originates from a study of human T cells and chemical hapten exposure. Turning to the study itself: Per-sample TCR yields varied mainly from small pooled library volume differences. Study-level results: Sensitizing with DPC caused no change in TCRs above 1 in 1000 frequency.

Total RNA was isolated from unfractionated whole blood. This clonotype has a handful of counts. Its antigen remains unknown. Trimming took 2 bases from V and 1 from J, leaving 3 bases between them. The CDR3 runs to 12 residues. Looked up from germline, CDR1 is KGHSH and CDR2 is LQKENI. Individual cDNA molecules each carried unique molecular identifiers attached by the library. Original analysis: TCRs per sample had a median of approximately 100,000 and ranged from roughly 23,224 to 700,000. Via MiXCR, TCRdb re-called the reads, giving one row per CDR3 protein. TCRdb assigned the V and J calls; the authors' analysis was not used. The top ten hold 1.3% to 1.5% of the sample, which has about 120,000 distinct CDR3 sequences, about 8.9% seen once.

Sequenced material: whole blood. The genes are TRBV18 and TRBJ2-7; D is unresolved. This TCR came from a human donor in good health. Some clones in this sample may be carry-over from other donors' samples. The CDR3 region has the DNA TGTGCCAGCTCACCAGCATCCTACGAGCAGTACTTC. Its translation: CASSPASYEQYF. Supplemented by reference TRBV18 and TRBJ2-7, the full variable domain reads NAGVMQNPRHLVRRRGQEARLRCSPMKGHSHVYWYRQLPEEGLKFMVYLQKENIIDESGMPKERFSAEFPKEGPSILRIQQVVRGDSAAYFCASSPASYEQYFGPGTRLTVT.